This TCR beta chain was observed in a study of metastatic and nonmetastatic thyroid tumors. For the study at large: Repertoires from malignant and benign thyroid patients were compared across blood and tumor or nodule tissue. Notes on the study in general: Significantly higher TCR beta diversity was reportedly seen in malignant thyroid tumors than benign nodules, in blood and tumor.

The V and J ends lost 5 bases and 0 bases respectively, with 14 bases between them. The V gene's germline CDR1 is DFQATT and CDR2 SNEGSKA (reference sequence). The CDR3 runs to 14 residues. Each patient went into thyroid surgery without having received any treatment. This clone has at least ten counts. No antigen is known for it. Per the original methods: To classify distant metastasis in papillary thyroid cancer, a model was built from CDR3 differences across clinicopathological groups. TCRdb reanalyzed the PCR reads with MiXCR. What appears here as the V and J calls and clone size reflects TCRdb's work, not the paper's. The sample includes roughly 20,000 clones, roughly 12% of them seen just once.

The chain is built from TRBV20-1 and TRBJ2-7, with D possibly being TRBD1 or TRBD2 (7 bases each). The source is a female donor with papillary thyroid cancer or a benign thyroid nodule (not recorded which). Some clones in this sample may be carry-over from other donors' samples. Sequenced: blood. The CDR3 loop reads CSAERDSYSYEQYF. The CDR3 region has the DNA TGCAGTGCTGAGCGGGACAGTTACTCCTACGAGCAGTACTTC.